The 32 T cell receptor beta chains in this list originate from one sample, sequenced in a study of chemoradiotherapy in HPV16-positive cancers. TCRdb's table, derived via immunoSEQ multiplex PCR, lists solely in-frame clones and lacks some. The table lists about 15,000 clones, roughly two thirds of them singletons. The specimen comprised tumor tissue, sampled from a patient who underwent chemoradiotherapy. Receptors originate from a human donor with HPV-associated anogenital cancer.

The chain couples TRBV6-6 to TRBJ2-2, with D unclear. Germline lookup yields CDR1 MNHNY and CDR2 SVGAGI (reference sequence). The CDR3 sequence is 16 residues long. Trimming took 0 bases from V and 0 from J, leaving 8 bases between them. CDR3 loop: CASSYSDATNTGELFF. In DNA, the CDR3 is TGTGCCAGCAGTTACTCGGACGCCACGAACACCGGGGAGCTGTTTTTT.

This chain uses TRBV9 with TRBJ2-3; D remains unclear. CDR3 size: 12 residues. The V end lost 4 bases, the J end lost 4 bases, and 7 bases lay between the germline ends. Germline V gene lookup returns CDR1 SGDLS and CDR2 YYNGEE. The CDR3, as DNA: TGTGCCAGCAGCCTTAGCCCAGATACGCAGTATTTT. Protein: CASSLSPDTQYF.

The V gene is TRBV15, the J gene TRBJ2-1, with TRBD2 identical over 10 bases. Germline lookup yields CDR1 LNHNV and CDR2 YYDKDF (reference sequence). CDR3 length equals 18 residues. The J segment lost 2 bases and the V segment lost 3 bases, leaving 10 bases of the junction unmatched. The chain's CDR3 is CATSRHLSGLAAYNEQFF. CDR3 in DNA: TGTGCCACCAGCAGGCACCTCTCCGGACTAGCGGCCTACAATGAGCAGTTCTTC.

The chain links TRBV7-9 to TRBJ1-1; D is ambiguous. CDR3 size: 14 residues. The V gene's germline CDR1 is SEHNR and CDR2 FQNEAQ (reference sequence). V was trimmed by 0 bases and J by 8 bases, leaving 13 bases between them. CDR3 nucleotide sequence: TGTGCCAGCAGCTTAGCCACTAGCCTAACCGAAGCTTTCTTT. Its protein is CASSLATSLTEAFF.

The chain is built from TRBV9 and TRBJ2-5; 8 positions match TRBD1. Gene TRBJ2-7 matches the end of the DNA better, so the J call may be wrong. CDR1 and CDR2 (germline): SGDLS, YYNGEE. The CDR3 has 16 residues. Here the CDR3 DNA reads TGTGCCAGCAGCGCTAGGAGGCAGGGGGCAATCTACGAGCAGTACTTC. Translated: CASSARRQGAIYEQYF.

This clone was counted between two and nine times. V is TRBV5-1 and J is TRBJ2-3; 9 bases match TRBD1. CDR1 is SGHRS and CDR2 is YFSETQ in the germline V gene. After removal of 3 bases from V and 4 bases from J, the junction contained 6 bases not matched to a gene. This CDR3 is built from 15 residues. CDR3 coding DNA: TGCGCCAGCAGCTCGACAGGGGGGGGACCAGATACGCAGTATTTT. Its translation: CASSSTGGGPDTQYF.

This clone came up once. V and J are TRBV19 and TRBJ1-5, with D maybe TRBD1 (5 bases). The V and J ends lost 3 bases and 0 bases respectively, with 9 bases between them. The CDR3 is 15 residues long. Germline loops: CDR1 LNHDA, CDR2 SQIVND (reference sequence). The CDR3 spells CASSIRGYSNQPQHF. The DNA for the CDR3 is TGTGCCAGTAGTATTAGGGGTTATAGCAATCAGCCCCAGCATTTT.

The chain combines TRBV2 with TRBJ2-7, with TRBD1 matching 7 bases. The CDR3 has 13 residues. Germline V lookup: CDR1 SNHLY, CDR2 FYNNEI. Losses at the gene ends were 8 bases for V and 0 bases for J; bases not matched to a gene: 4. The CDR3 loop reads CASSDRTSYEQYF. The CDR3 nucleotides are TGTGCCAGCTCGGACAGGACCTCCTACGAGCAGTACTTC.

As regards this clone: The sample carries other DNA sequences with the same CDR3. This rearrangement joins TRBV5-1 to TRBJ2-7; D is unclear. V was pared by 3 bases and J by 0 bases, with 1 base between. In germline, CDR1 is SGHRS, CDR2 YFSETQ. This CDR3 comprises 11 residues. CDR3: CASSSSYEQYF. DNA for the CDR3: TGCGCCAGCAGCTCCTCCTACGAGCAGTACTTC.

The V gene is TRBV19, the J gene TRBJ1-1; D call uncertain. The V gene lost 1 base and the J gene lost 0 bases, with 9 bases spanning the gap. The CDR3 runs to 15 residues. Germline V lookup: CDR1 LNHDA, CDR2 SQIVND (reference sequence). In DNA form, the CDR3 reads TGTGCCAGTAGTATAGGAAGAAAATTGAACACTGAAGCTTTCTTT. This sequence encodes CASSIGRKLNTEAFF.

The chain uses TRBV11-3 and TRBJ2-7; no reliable D call. The V gene lost 3 bases and the J gene lost 3 bases, with 9 bases spanning the gap. The germline V gene encodes CDR1 SGHNT and CDR2 YENEEA. This CDR3 has 13 residues. For the CDR3, the DNA is TGTGCCAGCAGCTTCCGGCATAACTACGAGCAGTACTTC. Translated: CASSFRHNYEQYF.

This clone appeared a single time. V is TRBV6-6 and J is TRBJ2-5; possibly TRBD1 for D (5 bases). Trimming removed 7 bases at V and 5 bases at J, with 20 bases between. CDR1 is MNHNY and CDR2 is SVGAGI in the germline V gene (reference sequence). The CDR3 contains 15 residues. In DNA form, the CDR3 reads TGTGCCAGCATTCTAGGTGGGCCAGGGTCGGAGACCCAGTACTTC. Translation gives CASILGGPGSETQYF.

The chain couples TRBV7-6 to TRBJ2-1, with 12 positions matching TRBD2. Germline CDR1 reads SGHVS; CDR2 reads FNYEAQ. The CDR3 runs 18 residues. J gave up 3 bases and V 6 bases, and 12 bases lay outside the gene matches. The CDR3 loop is CASSQLPGTSGFYNEQFF. In DNA, the CDR3 is TGTGCCAGCAGTCAACTTCCCGGGACTAGCGGGTTCTACAATGAGCAGTTCTTC.

The chain joins TRBV4-1 to TRBJ2-1; D not certain. The CDR3 runs 13 residues. V lost 1 base to trimming and J lost 5 bases, with 6 bases between them. Per germline, CDR1 MGHRA and CDR2 YSYEKL. The CDR3, as DNA: TGCGCCAGCAGCCAAGTGGGAAACAATGAGCAGTTCTTC. This encodes CASSQVGNNEQFF.

This chain joins TRBV30 and TRBJ2-7; 8 nucleotides align to TRBD1. Germline CDR1 and CDR2: GTSNPN and SVGIG (reference sequence). The junction had 1 base not matched to a gene; V was cut back by 3 bases and J by 6 bases. This CDR3 spans 11 amino acids. CDR3 residues: CAWRTGAEQYF. DNA for the CDR3: TGTGCCTGGAGGACAGGGGCCGAGCAGTACTTC. The variable domain in full, completed from reference TRBV30 and TRBJ2-7, reads SQTIHQWPATLVQPVGSPLSLECTVEGTSNPNLYWYRQAAGRGLQLLFYSVGIGQISSEVPQNLSASRPQDRQFILSSKKLLLSDSGFYLCAWRTGAEQYFGPGTRLTVT.

The CDR3 sequence: CASSPASGTEAFF. CDR3 DNA sequence: TGTGCCAGCTCACCTGCCTCAGGTACTGAAGCTTTCTTT. This chain links TRBV18 with TRBJ1-1; D not certain. Germline CDR1 reads KGHSH; CDR2 reads LQKENI. Trimming pared 3 bases from V and 5 bases from J, leaving 10 bases between. CDR3 length equals 13 residues.

V is TRBV5-4 and J is TRBJ2-7, with TRBD2 matching over 16 bases. After removal of 3 bases from V and 1 base from J, the junction contained 4 bases not matched to a gene. Per germline, CDR1 SGHNT and CDR2 YYREEE (reference sequence). This CDR3 contains 17 residues. CDR3 nucleotide sequence: TGTGCCAGCAGCTCGGGACTAGCGGGGGGGCCTTCCTACGAGCAGTACTTC. It codes for CASSSGLAGGPSYEQYF.

This chain connects TRBV5-1 to TRBJ1-1; TRBD1 matches 8 bases. This CDR3 has 13 residues. J gave up 11 bases and V 4 bases, and 10 bases lay outside the gene matches. From germline, CDR1 is SGHRS and CDR2 YFSETQ. CDR3 sequence: CASSAGQGEFAFF. The DNA for the CDR3 is TGCGCCAGCAGCGCCGGACAGGGAGAGTTTGCTTTCTTT.

This clone showed up just a few times. The V and J genes are TRBV29-1 and TRBJ1-2; TRBD1 aligns across 9 bases. This CDR3 is built from 17 residues. The germline V gene has CDR1 SQVTM and CDR2 ANQGSEA. The V gene end was trimmed by 4 bases and the J gene end by 4 bases; junction bases not matched to a gene: 16. The CDR3 nucleotides are TGCAGCGTTGTTGCCGGGACAGGGAAGGGCCTATCCTATGGCTACACCTTC. It translates to CSVVAGTGKGLSYGYTF.

V gene TRBV6-4 combines with J gene TRBJ2-2; the D gene is possibly TRBD2 (6 bases). CDR3 size: 14 residues. The germline CDR1 and CDR2 sequences are MRHNA and SNTAGT. Trimming took off 10 bases at V and 3 bases at J, with 15 bases between the two ends. CDR3 sequence reads: CATSPGDHTGELFF. The CDR3, as DNA: TGTGCCACCTCTCCGGGAGACCACACCGGGGAGCTGTTTTTT.

The V call is TRBV5-1, the J call TRBJ2-3; possibly TRBD1 for D (5 bases). This CDR3 contains 15 residues. Per the germline V gene, CDR1 is SGHRS and CDR2 is YFSETQ. The V end lost 1 base, the J end lost 5 bases, and 14 bases lay between the germline ends. The CDR3 sequence is CASSLQSRVGDTQYF. The CDR3 bases are TGCGCCAGCAGCTTGCAATCCAGGGTTGGAGATACGCAGTATTTT.

J is TRBJ2-2 and V is TRBV28; the D gene is possibly TRBD1 (6 bases). The germline V and J ends were trimmed by 7 bases and 4 bases, with 19 bases remaining between them. CDR3 size: 16 residues. Germline CDR1 reads MDHEN; CDR2 reads SYDVKM. The CDR3, as DNA: TGTGCCAGCACCCCAGGGGCAGGGGTGCCCACCGGGGAGCTGTTTTTT. This encodes CASTPGAGVPTGELFF.

J is TRBJ2-1 and V is TRBV28; the D gene is possibly TRBD1 (6 bases). Germline CDR1 is MDHEN and CDR2 is SYDVKM. Trimming cost V 8 bases and J 3 bases, with 14 bases left between them. The CDR3 extends over 14 amino acids. CDR3 nucleotide sequence: TGTGCCAGCGAGATCAGGGGAAGCTACAATGAGCAGTTCTTC. Protein: CASEIRGSYNEQFF.

By frequency in the sample, this clone is medium-sized. The chain links TRBV30 to TRBJ1-5; D is unresolved. The length of the CDR3 is 13 residues. V was pared by 1 base and J by 7 bases, with 11 bases between. Germline V lookup: CDR1 GTSNPN, CDR2 SVGIG (reference sequence). Here the CDR3 reads CAWSGAARQPQHF. DNA of the CDR3: TGTGCCTGGAGTGGGGCAGCAAGACAGCCCCAGCATTTT.

The chain links TRBV6-6 to TRBJ1-2; the match to TRBD1 covers 8 bases. Losses at the gene ends were 6 bases for V and 2 bases for J; bases not matched to a gene: 2. CDR1 and CDR2 from the germline V gene are MNHNY and SVGAGI (reference sequence). This CDR3 is built from 13 residues. CDR3 in amino acids: CASRRDRNYGYTF. CDR3 nucleotides: TGTGCCAGCAGGAGGGACAGGAACTATGGCTACACCTTC.

The chain combines TRBV10-3 with TRBJ2-2; tentatively, D is TRBD1 (6 bases). Trimming removed 10 bases at V and 0 bases at J, with 12 bases between. Germline CDR1 ENHRY, CDR2 SYGVKD. This CDR3 comprises 14 residues. The CDR3: CATTGPPNTGELFF. CDR3 nucleotides: TGTGCCACGACAGGCCCCCCGAACACCGGGGAGCTGTTTTTT.

The gene calls are TRBV6-5 and TRBJ1-1; D may be TRBD1 (5 bases). The CDR3 is 16 residues long. Trimming pared 4 bases from V and 3 bases from J, leaving 18 bases between. In germline, CDR1 is MNHEY, CDR2 SVGAGI. CDR3 sequence reads: CASSSRRGGRYTEAFF. The DNA of the CDR3 is TGTGCCAGCAGTTCCCGACGGGGGGGAAGATACACTGAAGCTTTCTTT.

This clone was found a few times. The CDR3 is CASSLYEQYF. CDR3 coding DNA: TGTGCCAGCAGTCTCTACGAGCAGTACTTC. The chain is built from TRBV2 and TRBJ2-7; D is undetermined. The CDR3 covers 10 residues. Germline CDR1 and CDR2: SNHLY and FYNNEI. V lost 5 bases, J lost 3 bases, and 2 bases lay in between.

V and J are TRBV5-6 and TRBJ1-2; 7 positions match TRBD1. The ends lost 4 bases at V and 5 bases at J; junction bases unmatched: 14. The CDR3 is made up of 16 amino acids. CDR1 and CDR2 from the germline V gene are SGHDT and YYEEEE. CDR3 protein: CASSIRQGGKVYGYTF. The CDR3 DNA reads TGTGCCAGCAGCATAAGACAGGGTGGGAAGGTTTATGGCTACACCTTC.

This clone has a handful of counts. The V and J genes are TRBV5-1 and TRBJ1-1, with 7 nucleotides matching TRBD1. CDR1 and CDR2 from the germline V gene are SGHRS and YFSETQ. Losses at the gene ends were 3 bases for V and 2 bases for J; bases not matched to a gene: 4. The CDR3 spans 14 residues. The CDR3, as DNA: TGCGCCAGCAGCTCGGGACAGCTCAACACTGAAGCTTTCTTT. This gives the protein CASSSGQLNTEAFF. Drawing the rest from reference TRBV5-1 and TRBJ1-1, the complete variable domain is KAGVTQTPRYLIKTRGQQVTLSCSPISGHRSVSWYQQTPGQGLQFLFEYFSETQRNKGNFPGRFSGRQFSNSRSEMNVSTLELGDSALYLCASSSGQLNTEAFFGQGTRLTVV.

This rearrangement joins TRBV4-3 to TRBJ2-7; 8 bases line up with TRBD1. The CDR3 spans 15 residues. The V segment lost 3 bases and the J segment 4 bases; nucleotides outside the gene matches: 8. Germline CDR1 and CDR2: LGHNA and YSLEER. The CDR3 region has the DNA TGCGCCAGCAGCCACGGACAGGGAGAGGGATACGAGCAGTACTTC. It translates to CASSHGQGEGYEQYF.

This clone qualifies as medium-sized. The CDR3 DNA is TGTGCCAGCAAAAGGACTAGCGGGAGTGCCGGGGAGCTGTTTTTT. This gives the protein CASKRTSGSAGELFF. The chain carries TRBV6-5 and TRBJ2-2; 13 bases fit TRBD2. The V and J ends lost 7 bases and 6 bases, in that order; junction bases with no gene match: 5. Per the germline V gene, CDR1 is MNHEY and CDR2 is SVGAGI. The CDR3 consists of 15 residues.